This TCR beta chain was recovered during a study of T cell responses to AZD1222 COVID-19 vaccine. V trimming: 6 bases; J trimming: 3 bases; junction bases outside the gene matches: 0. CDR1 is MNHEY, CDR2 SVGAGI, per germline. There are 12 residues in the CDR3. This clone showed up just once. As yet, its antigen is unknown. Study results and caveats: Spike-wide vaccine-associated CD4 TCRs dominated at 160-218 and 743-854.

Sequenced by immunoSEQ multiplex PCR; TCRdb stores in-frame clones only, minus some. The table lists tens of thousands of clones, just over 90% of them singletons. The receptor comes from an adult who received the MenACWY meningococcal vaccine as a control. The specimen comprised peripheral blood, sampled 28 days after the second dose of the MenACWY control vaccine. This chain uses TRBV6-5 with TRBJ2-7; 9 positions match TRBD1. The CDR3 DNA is TGTGCCAGCAGGACAGGGGGCTACGAGCAGTACTTC. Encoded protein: CASRTGGYEQYF.